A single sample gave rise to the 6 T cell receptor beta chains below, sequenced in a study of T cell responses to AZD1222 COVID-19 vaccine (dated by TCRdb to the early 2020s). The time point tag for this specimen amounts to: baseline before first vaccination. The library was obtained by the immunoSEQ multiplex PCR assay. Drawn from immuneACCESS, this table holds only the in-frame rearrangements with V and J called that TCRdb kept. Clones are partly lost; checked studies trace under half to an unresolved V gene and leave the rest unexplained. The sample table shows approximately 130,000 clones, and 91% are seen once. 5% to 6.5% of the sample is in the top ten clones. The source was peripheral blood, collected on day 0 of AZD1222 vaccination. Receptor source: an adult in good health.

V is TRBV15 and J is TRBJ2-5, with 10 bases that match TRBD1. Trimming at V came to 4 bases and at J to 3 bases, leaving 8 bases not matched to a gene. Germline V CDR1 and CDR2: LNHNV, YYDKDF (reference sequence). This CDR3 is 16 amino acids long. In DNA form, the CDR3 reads TGTGCCACCAGCATAGCGCTCGGGACAGGGGAAGAGACCCAGTACTTC. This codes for CATSIALGTGEETQYF.

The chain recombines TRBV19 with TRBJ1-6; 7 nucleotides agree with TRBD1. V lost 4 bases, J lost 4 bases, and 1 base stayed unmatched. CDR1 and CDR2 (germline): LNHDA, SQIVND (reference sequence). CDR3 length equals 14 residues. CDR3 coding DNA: TGTGCCAGTAGTACGGGACAGTATAATTCACCCCTCCACTTT. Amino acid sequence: CASSTGQYNSPLHF.

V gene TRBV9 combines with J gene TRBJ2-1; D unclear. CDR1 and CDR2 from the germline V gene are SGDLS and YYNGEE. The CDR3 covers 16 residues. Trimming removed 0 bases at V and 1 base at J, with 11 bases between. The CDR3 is CASSVEATLSYNEQFF. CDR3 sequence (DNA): TGTGCCAGCAGCGTAGAGGCTACTCTATCCTACAATGAGCAGTTCTTC.

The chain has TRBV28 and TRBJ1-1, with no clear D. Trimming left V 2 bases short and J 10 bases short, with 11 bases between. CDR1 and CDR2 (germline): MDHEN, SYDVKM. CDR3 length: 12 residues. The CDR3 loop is CASSLGDLGAFF. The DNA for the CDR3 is TGTGCCAGCAGTTTAGGGGATTTGGGAGCTTTCTTT.

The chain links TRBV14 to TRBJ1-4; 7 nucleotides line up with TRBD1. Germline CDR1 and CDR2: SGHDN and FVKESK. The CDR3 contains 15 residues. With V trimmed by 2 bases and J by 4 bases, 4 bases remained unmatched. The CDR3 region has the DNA TGTGCCAGCAGCCAATCGGACAGGATTAATGAAAAACTGTTTTTT. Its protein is CASSQSDRINEKLFF.

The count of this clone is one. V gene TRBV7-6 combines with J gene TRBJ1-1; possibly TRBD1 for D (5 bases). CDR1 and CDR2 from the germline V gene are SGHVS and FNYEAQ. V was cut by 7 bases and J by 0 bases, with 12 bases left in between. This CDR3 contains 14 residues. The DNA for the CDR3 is TGTGCCAGCAACCTCCGGGGCCTGAACACTGAAGCTTTCTTT. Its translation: CASNLRGLNTEAFF. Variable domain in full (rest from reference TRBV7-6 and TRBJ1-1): GAGVSQSPRYKVTKRGQDVALRCDPISGHVSLYWYRQALGQGPEFLTYFNYEAQQDKSGLPNDRFSAERPEGSISTLTIQRTEQRDSAMYRCASNLRGLNTEAFFGQGTRLTVV.